Following are 8 T cell receptor beta chains from one sample sequenced in a study of regulatory T cells in long-lasting Graves disease. Indicated time point: newly diagnosed GD, antithyroid drugs for less than 3 months. Researchers made the TCR library from RNA that was extracted from PBMCs. Researchers made TCR beta libraries by using iRepertoire HTBI primers and running Arm-PCR on CDR3 regions. Via MiXCR, TCRdb re-called the multiplex PCR reads, giving one row per CDR3 protein. The sample shows around 250,000 distinct CDR3 sequences, roughly a fifth of them seen only once. The sequencing here drew on peripheral blood mononuclear cells (PBMCs), taken at new diagnosis, from a patient treated with antithyroid drugs. Source of these receptors: a female donor with Graves disease.

This clonotype was observed once. This sequence is one base from a far larger clone and is likely a read error. The chain links TRBV7-9 to TRBJ2-7, with D unclear. CDR1 is SEHNR and CDR2 is FQNEAQ in the germline V gene (reference sequence). This CDR3 comprises 12 residues. The chain's CDR3 is CASGLDMDEQYF. The CDR3 DNA reads as TGTGCCAGCGGCTTAGATATGGACGAGCAGTACTTC.

Comment on this clonotype: A much larger clone sits a single nucleotide away, making a read error possible. The gene calls are TRBV20-1 and TRBJ2-2, with 7 bases that match TRBD1. The germline V gene encodes CDR1 DFQATT and CDR2 SNEGSKA (reference sequence). V was pared by 0 bases and J by 6 bases, with 7 bases of the junction left unmatched. The CDR3 is 15 amino acids. CDR3 sequence (DNA): TGCAGTGCTAGAGATCGACAGGGAAGGTCCGGGGAGCTGTTTTTT. Translated, it gives CSARDRQGRSGELFF.

This clonotype showed up many times. The J gene is TRBJ1-2, the V gene TRBV7-6; tentatively, D is TRBD1 (5 bases). CDR3 size: 15 residues. V dropped 0 bases and J dropped 2 bases, with 10 bases sitting between them. Germline V gene sequence: CDR1 SGHVS, CDR2 FNYEAQ. For the CDR3, the DNA is TGTGCCAGCAGCTTAGCGGGAGGACACAACTATGGCTACACCTTC. It yields the protein CASSLAGGHNYGYTF. Combining the CDR3 with reference TRBV7-6 and TRBJ1-2 gives the whole variable domain GAGVSQSPRYKVTKRGQDVALRCDPISGHVSLYWYRQALGQGPEFLTYFNYEAQQDKSGLPNDRFSAERPEGSISTLTIQRTEQRDSAMYRCASSLAGGHNYGYTFGSGTRLTVV.

The chain couples TRBV7-6 to TRBJ2-1; D possibly corresponds to TRBD2 (7 bases). In germline, CDR1 is SGHVS, CDR2 FNYEAQ. This CDR3 is built from 19 residues. The V and J ends lost 4 bases and 0 bases respectively, with 22 bases between them. CDR3: CASSSIGGGVGSSYNEQFF. The CDR3 DNA follows: TGTGCCAGCAGCTCTATAGGGGGGGGGGTCGGGAGCTCCTACAATGAGCAGTTCTTC. Supplemented by reference TRBV7-6 and TRBJ2-1, the full variable domain reads GAGVSQSPRYKVTKRGQDVALRCDPISGHVSLYWYRQALGQGPEFLTYFNYEAQQDKSGLPNDRFSAERPEGSISTLTIQRTEQRDSAMYRCASSSIGGGVGSSYNEQFFGPGTRLTVL.

This clonotype was recorded many times. This chain connects TRBV11-2 to TRBJ2-7; weak D call: TRBD1 (5 bases). Trimming shortened V by 5 bases and J by 3 bases, and 14 bases separated the two germline ends. Looked up from germline, CDR1 is SGHAT and CDR2 is FQNNGV. The length of the CDR3 is 14 residues. The CDR3 region has the DNA TGTGCCAGCAGCCACGGACAATCTGGCTACGAGCAGTACTTC. Protein sequence: CASSHGQSGYEQYF.

This clonotype came up many times. The chain has TRBV7-2 and TRBJ2-1, with unresolved D. Trimming shortened V by 2 bases and J by 0 bases, and 11 bases separated the two germline ends. The CDR3 is made up of 16 amino acids. Germline loops: CDR1 SGHTA, CDR2 FQGNSA. The CDR3 here is CASSLTWANSYNEQFF. In DNA form, the CDR3 reads TGTGCCAGCAGCTTAACGTGGGCCAACTCCTACAATGAGCAGTTCTTC.

The V and J genes are TRBV24-1 and TRBJ2-3; 12 nucleotides line up with TRBD2. The J segment lost 4 bases and the V segment lost 0 bases, leaving 4 bases of the junction unmatched. The CDR3 length is 17 residues. Germline-derived CDR1 and CDR2 are KGHDR and SFDVKD. The CDR3 DNA reads as TGTGCCACCAGTGATTTGCTAGCGGGGGGGGGCCCAGATACGCAGTATTTT. Protein product: CATSDLLAGGGPDTQYF.

This clonotype was recorded at least ten times. J is TRBJ1-2 and V is TRBV10-3; D might be TRBD1 (5 bases). Germline CDR1 is ENHRY and CDR2 is SYGVKD. The V end was cut by 8 bases, the J end by 2 bases, with 15 bases between. The CDR3 contains 14 residues. The CDR3 reads CAISSADTNYGYTF. CDR3 DNA: TGTGCCATCTCCTCAGCGGACACGAACTATGGCTACACCTTC.